The rows below give T cell receptor beta chains drawn from one sample of a study of PD-1 blockade in classical Hodgkin lymphoma. TCRdb's copy holds only in-frame clones and misses some; the assay was immunoSEQ multiplex PCR. The sample includes roughly 96,000 clones, about 92% of them seen just once. The material sequenced was peripheral blood mononuclear cells (PBMCs), taken before the fourth cycle of nivolumab. The receptors here all came from a human donor with classical Hodgkin lymphoma. Both conserved end residues are part of each CDR3. A D gene is named only where the DNA matches it firmly. Rows may omit the clone size; those that give it use once, few, many or a size class.

cdr3_nt: TGTGCCAGCAGTTCACTAAGACTAGCGGGAGTGGGGGAGACCCAGTACTTC
cdr3_aa: CASSSLRLAGVGETQYF
j_call: TRBJ2-5
clone_size: NA
v_call: TRBV27
d_call: TRBD2

cdr3_nt: TGTGCCAGCTCACCCGCTAGACAGGGGGCGGGAACTGAAGCTTTCTTT
cdr3_aa: CASSPARQGAGTEAFF
j_call: TRBJ1-1
clone_size: NA
v_call: TRBV18
d_call: TRBD1

cdr3_nt: TGTGCCAGCAGAGCTACAGGGAACTACAATGAGCAGTTCTTC
cdr3_aa: CASRATGNYNEQFF
j_call: TRBJ2-1
clone_size: NA
v_call: TRBV7-2
d_call: NA

cdr3_nt: TGTGCCACCTCGAGCAGGGGGGACACCGGGGAGCTGTTTTTT
cdr3_aa: CATSSRGDTGELFF
j_call: TRBJ2-2
clone_size: NA
v_call: TRBV6-4
d_call: NA

cdr3_nt: TGTGCCAGCTCACCTTCCGGAGGGGTTAGCGGAGCGGGGTCCTACAATGAGCAGTTCTTC
cdr3_aa: CASSPSGGVSGAGSYNEQFF
j_call: TRBJ2-1
clone_size: NA
v_call: TRBV18
d_call: TRBD2

cdr3_nt: TGTGCCTGTTTACAGGGCTCATTTGAAGCTTTCTTT
cdr3_aa: CACLQGSFEAFF
j_call: TRBJ1-1
clone_size: NA
v_call: TRBV30
d_call: NA

cdr3_nt: TGTGCCAGCAGTGGCCAGATAAACACCGGGGAGCTGTTTTTT
cdr3_aa: CASSGQINTGELFF
j_call: TRBJ2-2
clone_size: NA
v_call: TRBV6-1
d_call: NA

cdr3_nt: TGTGCCAGCGTCGGCGCTAGCGGGAAACCGTACGAGCAGTACTTC
cdr3_aa: CASVGASGKPYEQYF
j_call: TRBJ2-7
clone_size: NA
v_call: TRBV25-1
d_call: TRBD2

cdr3_nt: TGTGCCAGCAGCCCCTGGGGGGGGATCCAAGAGACCCAGTACTTC
cdr3_aa: CASSPWGGIQETQYF
j_call: TRBJ2-5
clone_size: NA
v_call: TRBV5-6
d_call: TRBD2

cdr3_nt: TGCAGCGTTGTCCCTTTAGGTACCAAACGCTCTGAAGCTTTCTTT
cdr3_aa: CSVVPLGTKRSEAFF
j_call: TRBJ1-1
clone_size: NA
v_call: TRBV29-1
d_call: NA

cdr3_nt: TGTGCCAGCAGCTTACCAGGGGAACGGGACACTGAAGCTTTCTTT
cdr3_aa: CASSLPGERDTEAFF
j_call: TRBJ1-1
clone_size: once
v_call: TRBV5-5
d_call: NA

cdr3_nt: TGTGCCAGCAGCCCCCGTGCGGGCTCAGATACGCAGTATTTT
cdr3_aa: CASSPRAGSDTQYF
j_call: TRBJ2-3
clone_size: NA
v_call: TRBV9
d_call: NA

cdr3_nt: TGTGCCAGCAGCTTAAGGATCACAGATACGCAGTATTTT
cdr3_aa: CASSLRITDTQYF
j_call: TRBJ2-3
clone_size: NA
v_call: TRBV7-8
d_call: NA

cdr3_nt: TGCGCCAGCAGCTTGGACAGGGGGCGCTTAGAGCAGTACTTC
cdr3_aa: CASSLDRGRLEQYF
j_call: TRBJ2-5
clone_size: NA
v_call: TRBV5-1
d_call: TRBD1

cdr3_nt: TGCAGCGGCAGCTCCTACAATGAGCAGTTCTTC
cdr3_aa: CSGSSYNEQFF
j_call: TRBJ2-1
clone_size: NA
v_call: TRBV29-1
d_call: NA

cdr3_nt: TGCGCCAGCAGCTTGATTAACACCGGGGAGCTGTTTTTT
cdr3_aa: CASSLINTGELFF
j_call: TRBJ2-2
clone_size: NA
v_call: TRBV5-1
d_call: NA

cdr3_nt: TGTGCCAGCAGGGAACAGGGGCCATTCGGCTACACCTTC
cdr3_aa: CASREQGPFGYTF
j_call: TRBJ1-2
clone_size: once
v_call: TRBV6-6
d_call: TRBD1

cdr3_nt: TGTGCCTGGACCGGTGGACAGGGCAATCAGCCCCAGCATTTT
cdr3_aa: CAWTGGQGNQPQHF
j_call: TRBJ1-5
clone_size: NA
v_call: TRBV30
d_call: TRBD1

cdr3_nt: TGTGCCAGTAGTTTAATCGTGGGTGAGACCCAGTACTTC
cdr3_aa: CASSLIVGETQYF
j_call: TRBJ2-5
clone_size: NA
v_call: TRBV19
d_call: NA

cdr3_nt: TGTGCCTGGCTACAGGGGGCGTATGGCTACACCTTC
cdr3_aa: CAWLQGAYGYTF
j_call: TRBJ1-2
clone_size: once
v_call: TRBV30
d_call: TRBD1

cdr3_nt: TGTGCCAGCAGTGAATACGGGAGGGGGCGAGGGCAGCCCCAGCATTTT
cdr3_aa: CASSEYGRGRGQPQHF
j_call: TRBJ1-5
clone_size: NA
v_call: TRBV6-1
d_call: TRBD1

cdr3_nt: TGCGCCAGCAGCGGGGACGCTGGCTATGGCTACACCTTC
cdr3_aa: CASSGDAGYGYTF
j_call: TRBJ1-2
clone_size: NA
v_call: TRBV5-1
d_call: NA

cdr3_nt: TGTGCCAGCAGTAGACAGGGGGCTGAGAACGAAAAACTGTTTTTT
cdr3_aa: CASSRQGAENEKLFF
j_call: TRBJ1-4
clone_size: NA
v_call: TRBV28
d_call: TRBD1

cdr3_nt: TGTGCCAGCAGCCCCCTTCCGGGACAGGGTAACTATGGCTACACCTTC
cdr3_aa: CASSPLPGQGNYGYTF
j_call: TRBJ1-2
clone_size: NA
v_call: TRBV2
d_call: TRBD1

cdr3_nt: TGTGCCAGCAGCGCGAATAGCGGGAGGCCGCTTATCGGGCAGTTCTTC
cdr3_aa: CASSANSGRPLIGQFF
j_call: TRBJ2-1
clone_size: NA
v_call: TRBV11-2
d_call: TRBD2

cdr3_nt: TGTGCCAGTAGCAGGACAGGGGGCCCCGCCTACGAGCAGTACTTC
cdr3_aa: CASSRTGGPAYEQYF
j_call: TRBJ2-7
clone_size: NA
v_call: TRBV19
d_call: TRBD1

cdr3_nt: TGTGCCAGTAGTATTAGGTCGGGACAGATGGTAGATCAGCCCCAGCATTTT
cdr3_aa: CASSIRSGQMVDQPQHF
j_call: TRBJ1-5
clone_size: NA
v_call: TRBV19
d_call: TRBD1

cdr3_nt: TGCGCCAGCAGCTTGGAGGGTAGGGGCTACACCTTC
cdr3_aa: CASSLEGRGYTF
j_call: TRBJ1-2
clone_size: NA
v_call: TRBV5-1
d_call: NA

cdr3_nt: TGTGCCATCAGTGCCGGGACAGGGAGTCTAGTGACCTACAATGAGCAGTTCTTC
cdr3_aa: CAISAGTGSLVTYNEQFF
j_call: TRBJ2-1
clone_size: NA
v_call: TRBV10-3
d_call: TRBD1

cdr3_nt: TGTGCCAGCAGCGTCCAAGGGGCGAGCTCCTACAATGAGCAGTTCTTC
cdr3_aa: CASSVQGASSYNEQFF
j_call: TRBJ2-1
clone_size: NA
v_call: TRBV9
d_call: NA

cdr3_nt: TGTGCCTGGAGTGGGCCTAGGAACCAAAAGGGGGGCTACACCTTC
cdr3_aa: CAWSGPRNQKGGYTF
j_call: TRBJ1-2
clone_size: few
v_call: TRBV30
d_call: NA

cdr3_nt: TGTGCCAGTAGTGGGGGACAGGTCAATCAGCCCCAGCATTTT
cdr3_aa: CASSGGQVNQPQHF
j_call: TRBJ1-5
clone_size: NA
v_call: TRBV19
d_call: TRBD1

cdr3_nt: TGTGCCAGCAGTTACAGTAGCCCGAACACTGAAGCTTTCTTT
cdr3_aa: CASSYSSPNTEAFF
j_call: TRBJ1-1
clone_size: NA
v_call: TRBV6-5
d_call: NA

cdr3_nt: TGTGCCAGCAGCTTAAACCCCGGGGCGAACTACGAGCAGTACTTC
cdr3_aa: CASSLNPGANYEQYF
j_call: TRBJ2-7
clone_size: NA
v_call: TRBV11-2
d_call: NA

cdr3_nt: TGTGCCAGCAGTCCAGGGACAGGCAATGGCTACACCTTC
cdr3_aa: CASSPGTGNGYTF
j_call: TRBJ1-2
clone_size: once
v_call: TRBV28
d_call: TRBD1

cdr3_nt: TGTGCCAGCAGCCCTTTTGGGAACAGAGCGAACACCGGGGAGCTGTTTTTT
cdr3_aa: CASSPFGNRANTGELFF
j_call: TRBJ2-2
clone_size: NA
v_call: TRBV6-4
d_call: NA

cdr3_nt: TGCAGTGTAGGGCTGAACACCGGGGAGCTGTTTTTT
cdr3_aa: CSVGLNTGELFF
j_call: TRBJ2-2
clone_size: NA
v_call: TRBV29-1
d_call: NA

cdr3_nt: TGTGCCAGCAGCCCCGGGCGGACAGGGGGTGTCGATGAGCAGTTCTTC
cdr3_aa: CASSPGRTGGVDEQFF
j_call: TRBJ2-1
clone_size: NA
v_call: TRBV5-4
d_call: TRBD1

cdr3_nt: TGTGCCAGCAGTGAAGCCCCCCAGGGGTTCTTC
cdr3_aa: CASSEAPQGFF
j_call: TRBJ2-1
clone_size: NA
v_call: TRBV2
d_call: NA

cdr3_nt: TGTGCCTCGGGGGGTGGCACTAATGAAAAACTGTTTTTT
cdr3_aa: CASGGGTNEKLFF
j_call: TRBJ1-4
clone_size: NA
v_call: TRBV28
d_call: NA

cdr3_nt: TGTGCCAGCAGGTATGACAGGGGACAGGCTTCCTACGAGCAGTACTTC
cdr3_aa: CASRYDRGQASYEQYF
j_call: TRBJ2-7
clone_size: once
v_call: TRBV2
d_call: TRBD1